These T cell receptor beta chains were read from a single sample in a study of cytomegalovirus exposure and HLA in healthy donors. Here immunoSEQ multiplex PCR was the method, and the copy in TCRdb shows in-frame clones only, minus some. The sample consists of approximately 140,000 clones, over 60% of them appearing once. Sequences were obtained from PBMCs. All receptors come from an older woman in good health and CMV-seronegative. Each CDR3 is given with its conserved first and last residue.

V,J,CDR3
TRBV7-4,TRBJ2-7,CASSSPFYEQYF
TRBV29-1,TRBJ2-7,CSVARTGGPYEQYF
TRBV9,TRBJ2-1,CASRRGSGDSYNEQFF
TRBV6-1,TRBJ2-3,CASSEIAGDTQYF
TRBV6-1,TRBJ1-5,CASSEVGGPQHF
TRBV4-1,.,CASSQDVLIREQYF
TRBV19,TRBJ2-6,CASSFVKGAQGANVLTF
TRBV2,TRBJ2-5,CASSAHRAPQETQYF
TRBV7-2,TRBJ2-1,CASSRTGGQFF
TRBV5-6,TRBJ2-3,CASSPLGAGDTQYF
TRBV5-4,TRBJ2-5,CASSLQGRETQYF
TRBV5-1,TRBJ1-1,CASSLVTGGDTEAFF
TRBV5-1,TRBJ1-6,CASSWKGQGTGSPLHF
TRBV19,TRBJ2-2,CASSKGQYTGELFF
TRBV11-2,TRBJ2-1,CASSSIAGYNEQFF